What follows are 21 T cell receptor beta chains derived from one specimen sequenced in a study of metastatic and nonmetastatic thyroid tumors. Prior to thyroid surgery, none of the patients had received any treatment. TCRdb recomputed clones from the PCR reads via MiXCR. The sample lists 35,000 to 55,000 clones; approximately 3% were seen once. What was sequenced was blood. These receptor sequences come from a female donor with papillary thyroid cancer or a benign thyroid nodule (not recorded which). Some clones in this sample may be carry-over from other donors' samples.

In this sample, this clone turned up many times. This sequence joins TRBV9 and TRBJ2-1; 15 nucleotides agree with TRBD2. J was trimmed by 0 bases and V by 4 bases; bases with no gene match: 5. CDR1 is SGDLS, CDR2 YYNGEE, per germline. There are 18 residues in the CDR3. The CDR3 DNA reads TGTGCCAGCAGCCCGGGACTAGCGGGGGGCCCCTCCTACAATGAGCAGTTCTTC. It translates to CASSPGLAGGPSYNEQFF.

This clone was recorded a few times. This chain uses TRBV30 with TRBJ2-3; D is ambiguous. The V gene lost 0 bases and the J gene lost 5 bases, with 15 bases spanning the gap. CDR1 is GTSNPN, CDR2 SVGIG, per germline (reference sequence). CDR3 size: 15 residues. CDR3 region: CAWSVIGPLGDTQYF. The CDR3 coding sequence is TGTGCCTGGAGTGTAATTGGTCCTCTCGGAGATACGCAGTATTTT.

This clone was observed a few times. This chain connects TRBV4-2 to TRBJ1-4, with unresolved D. Germline-derived CDR1 and CDR2 are LGHNA and YNFKEQ. V lost 1 base and J lost 8, with 5 bases in between. The CDR3 has 12 residues. The CDR3 spells CASSQGAEKLFF. DNA of the CDR3: TGTGCCAGCAGCCAAGGAGCCGAAAAACTGTTTTTT.

In its sample, this clone was seen a few times. This rearrangement joins TRBV6-2 or TRBV6-3 to TRBJ1-1; TRBD1 agrees at 12 bases. CDR1 MNHEY and CDR2 SVGEGT come from the germline V gene. V lost 7 bases and J lost 5; bases outside the gene matches: 11. The CDR3 totals 16 residues. CDR3 DNA: TGTGCCAGCAACACCGGGACAGGGGGCGCGAAAACTGAAGCTTTCTTT. Amino acids: CASNTGTGGAKTEAFF.

This clone was recorded at least ten times. This chain joins TRBV27 and TRBJ1-2; D is perhaps TRBD1 (5 bases). The ends were cut back, 7 bases at V and 8 bases at J, with 17 bases in the middle. CDR1 is MNHEY and CDR2 is SMNVEV in the germline V gene (reference sequence). The CDR3 runs 13 residues. CDR3 amino acids: CASKGFLEQGYTF. The CDR3, as DNA: TGTGCCAGCAAGGGGTTCTTGGAACAGGGCTACACCTTC.

V and J are TRBV20-1 and TRBJ2-1, with D maybe TRBD2 (7 bases). V was cut by 5 bases and J by 10 bases, with 18 bases left in between. Germline CDR1 and CDR2: DFQATT and SNEGSKA (reference sequence). This CDR3 comprises 13 residues. CDR3 sequence: CSAPSGGGVEQFF. CDR3 nucleotide sequence: TGCAGTGCTCCGAGCGGAGGGGGGGTCGAGCAGTTCTTC.

This clone was seen repeatedly, ten times or more. The rearrangement joins TRBV6-1 to TRBJ2-7; D ambiguous. CDR3 size: 14 residues. The germline V gene encodes CDR1 MNHNS and CDR2 SASEGT. V was clipped by 7 bases and J by 2 bases, with 15 bases between them. The CDR3 bases are TGTGCCAGCAAAAAGCTGGTGGAAACCTACGAGCAGTACTTC. Its translation is CASKKLVETYEQYF.

The chain is built from TRBV20-1 and TRBJ1-2, with a weak D call TRBD1 (5 bases). This CDR3 has 12 residues. The germline V gene encodes CDR1 DFQATT and CDR2 SNEGSKA (reference sequence). Between the trimmed V and J ends, which lost 7 bases and 5 bases, there was a span of 14 bases. CDR3 coding DNA: TGCAGTGGTACCGGGACGGATTATGGCTACACCTTC. This translates into CSGTGTDYGYTF.

V usage is TRBV6-2 or TRBV6-3 and J usage is TRBJ1-2, with D perhaps matching TRBD1 (6 bases). Germline CDR1 is MNHEY and CDR2 is SVGEGT. With 10 bases removed from V and 6 bases from J, the gap between germline ends came to 24 bases. This CDR3 has 15 residues. CDR3 sequence reads: CATREAVGAYHGYTF. In DNA form, the CDR3 reads TGTGCCACGAGAGAGGCAGTGGGGGCATATCATGGCTACACCTTC.

In its sample, this clone was seen many times. V and J are TRBV20-1 and TRBJ2-3; 7 bases map to TRBD2. CDR1 and CDR2 (germline): DFQATT, SNEGSKA (reference sequence). V was clipped by 8 bases and J by 3 bases; unmatched bases: 11. The length of the CDR3 is 14 residues. The CDR3 reads CSPETSRRTDTQYF. The CDR3 DNA reads TGCAGTCCAGAGACTAGCCGGAGGACAGATACGCAGTATTTT.

This clone was seen repeatedly, ten times or more. The chain joins TRBV9 to TRBJ1-3, with 7 bases that match TRBD1. The germline CDR1 and CDR2 sequences are SGDLS and YYNGEE. This CDR3 comprises 15 residues. V shed 0 bases, J shed 3 bases, and the junction held 3 bases outside the gene matches. CDR3 residues: CASSVVAGGGNTIYF. The CDR3 DNA sequence: TGTGCCAGCAGCGTAGTGGCAGGGGGTGGAAACACCATATATTTT.

The V call is TRBV5-4, the J call TRBJ2-1; D is possibly TRBD1 (5 bases). The V and J ends lost 0 bases and 7 bases respectively, with 11 bases between them. CDR3 length: 14 amino acids. Per the germline V gene, CDR1 is SGHNT and CDR2 is YYREEE (reference sequence). For the CDR3, the DNA is TGTGCCAGCAGCTTGGTGCAGGGCAAGAATGAGCAGTTCTTC. Encoded protein: CASSLVQGKNEQFF. Using reference TRBV5-4 and TRBJ2-1 for the parts outside the CDR3, the full variable domain is ETGVTQSPTHLIKTRGQQVTLRCSSQSGHNTVSWYQQALGQGPQFIFQYYREEENGRGNFPPRFSGLQFPNYSSELNVNALELDDSALYLCASSLVQGKNEQFFGPGTRLTVL.

Only a few counts were recorded for this clone. The J gene is TRBJ2-7, the V gene TRBV12-3 or TRBV12-4; the D call may be TRBD1 or TRBD2 (5 bases each). This CDR3 has 14 amino acids. V lost 5 bases, J lost 0 bases, and 11 bases lay in between. This CDR3 is CASSGDGSSYEQYF. For the CDR3, the DNA is TGTGCCAGCAGTGGGGACGGTAGCTCCTACGAGCAGTACTTC.

This clone was seen repeatedly, ten times or more. The genes are TRBV20-1 and TRBJ1-6; weak D call: TRBD1 (5 bases). The CDR3 has 15 amino acids. Germline assignment: CDR1 DFQATT and CDR2 SNEGSKA (reference sequence). V lost 5 bases, J lost 6 bases, and 17 bases lay in between. CDR3 sequence: CSASRQGIGNSPLHF. The CDR3 DNA reads TGCAGTGCTTCCCGCCAGGGAATTGGTAATTCACCCCTCCACTTT.

This clone was counted at least ten times. The chain links TRBV6-1 to TRBJ1-6; 10 bases map to TRBD1. The J segment lost 11 bases and the V segment lost 1 base, leaving 2 bases of the junction unmatched. CDR1 MNHNS and CDR2 SASEGT come from the germline V gene. The CDR3 length is 14 residues. DNA for the CDR3: TGTGCCAGCAGTGAAGGGACAGGGGGACCACCCCTCCACTTT. This sequence encodes CASSEGTGGPPLHF.

Comments on this clone: A clone one base away is much larger, so this may be a read error. The gene calls are TRBV5-4 and TRBJ2-1, with TRBD2 identical over 8 bases. CDR3 length equals 15 residues. After removal of 5 bases from V and 5 bases from J, the junction contained 9 bases not matched to a gene. Germline-derived CDR1 and CDR2 are SGHNT and YYREEE (reference sequence). CDR3 region: CASSSIAGRNNEQFF. DNA for the CDR3: TGTGCCAGCAGTTCAATAGCGGGAAGAAACAATGAGCAGTTCTTC.

In its sample, this clone was seen a few times. The CDR3 coding sequence is TGTGCCAGCAGCTTAGGATATCTAGCGGGAGGGCACAATGAGCAGTTCTTC. It specifies CASSLGYLAGGHNEQFF. This sequence joins TRBV7-2 and TRBJ2-1; 12 positions match TRBD2. Germline trimming cut 1 base from V and 5 bases from J; bases unmatched to any gene: 6. The germline V gene encodes CDR1 SGHTA and CDR2 FQGNSA. This CDR3 is 17 amino acids long.

In its sample, this clone was seen many times. The chain employs TRBV20-1 and TRBJ1-1, with TRBD1 as a possible D gene (6 bases). The ends were cut back, 1 base at V and 5 bases at J, with 14 bases in the middle. This CDR3 region has 14 residues. Germline V CDR1 and CDR2: DFQATT, SNEGSKA (reference sequence). CDR3 DNA sequence: TGCAGTGCTAGAGTGAGGGGAGGGGGGACTGAAGCTTTCTTT. Protein: CSARVRGGGTEAFF.

This clone has a count of ten or more. The chain uses TRBV19 and TRBJ1-3; 7 bases map to TRBD1. Germline CDR1 reads LNHDA; CDR2 reads SQIVND (reference sequence). J lost 0 bases, V lost 5 bases, and 10 bases had no gene match. The CDR3 runs to 17 residues. CDR3 nucleotide sequence: TGTGCCAGTAGTCACCTACAGGGGCGCATCTCTGGAAACACCATATATTTT. Translating it yields CASSHLQGRISGNTIYF.

The chain couples TRBV27 to TRBJ1-5; tentatively, D is TRBD1 (6 bases). Trimming removed 4 bases from V and 5 bases from J, with 15 bases in between. This CDR3 is built from 15 residues. Germline assignment: CDR1 MNHEY and CDR2 SMNVEV (reference sequence). CDR3 bases: TGTGCCAGCAGTTCGGGGACAAAAGTCGATCAGCCCCAGCATTTT. Translated, it gives CASSSGTKVDQPQHF.

This clone came up many times. This chain connects TRBV2 to TRBJ2-1, with 11 positions matching TRBD2. Germline V gene sequence: CDR1 SNHLY, CDR2 FYNNEI. This CDR3 comprises 14 residues. V lost 6 bases to trimming and J lost 7 bases; unmatched junction nucleotides: 5. The CDR3 region has the DNA TGTGCCAGCAGGGGAGCTAGCGGGAGGAATGAGCAGTTCTTC. It translates to CASRGASGRNEQFF.